This T cell receptor beta chain was profiled in a study of T cells expressing NK-cell markers. Synthesis of TCR beta cDNA relied on 5'RACE template switching carrying UMIs. One entry per CDR3 protein, without DNA, is what TCRdb gives after re-calling the 5' RACE reads. The table counts about 170,000 distinct CDR3 sequences; 20% lies in the top ten. CDR1 is SGHTA, CDR2 FQGNSA, per germline. This CDR3 is 17 amino acids long. The sequencing input was blood T cells: a sorted CD56 or NKG2C T cell subset, CD4+ or CD8+ T cells, or bulk PBMC T cells (not recorded which). The receptor comes from a man aged 18-70 years in good health. This sequence joins TRBV7-2 and TRBJ1-2; lacking DNA, the TRBD1 call made by TCRdb goes unchecked. The CDR3 loop is CASSPHTTGGMNYGYTF.